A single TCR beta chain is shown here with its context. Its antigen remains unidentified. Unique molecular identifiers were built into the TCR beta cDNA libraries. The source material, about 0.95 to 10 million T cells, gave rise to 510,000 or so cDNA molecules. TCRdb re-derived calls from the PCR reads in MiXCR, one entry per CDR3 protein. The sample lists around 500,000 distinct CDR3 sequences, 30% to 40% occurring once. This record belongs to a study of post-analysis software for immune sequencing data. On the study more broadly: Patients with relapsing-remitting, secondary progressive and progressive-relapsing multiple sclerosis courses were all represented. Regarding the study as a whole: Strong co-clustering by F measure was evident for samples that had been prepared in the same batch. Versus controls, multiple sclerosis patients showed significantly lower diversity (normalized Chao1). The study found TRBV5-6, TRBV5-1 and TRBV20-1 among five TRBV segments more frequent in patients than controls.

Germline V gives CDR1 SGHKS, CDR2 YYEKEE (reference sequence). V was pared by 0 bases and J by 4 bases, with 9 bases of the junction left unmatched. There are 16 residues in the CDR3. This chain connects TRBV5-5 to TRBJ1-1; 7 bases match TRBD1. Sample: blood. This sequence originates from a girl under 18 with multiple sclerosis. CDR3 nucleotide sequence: TGTGCCAGCAGCTTGGGGACAGGAAGGCCCCGCACTGAAGCTTTCTTT. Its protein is CASSLGTGRPRTEAFF. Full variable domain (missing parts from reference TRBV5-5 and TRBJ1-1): DAGVTQSPTHLIKTRGQQVTLRCSPISGHKSVSWYQQVLGQGPQFIFQYYEKEERGRGNFPDRFSARQFPNYSSELNVNALLLGDSALYLCASSLGTGRPRTEAFFGQGTRLTVV.